Listed below are T cell receptor beta chains from one sample, sequenced in a study of beta chain features in type 1 diabetes. The protocol was immunoSEQ multiplex PCR, while the TCRdb copy is restricted to in-frame clones and leaves out a portion. The data show about 340,000 clones, roughly 8% seen once. The sequencing sample was made of central memory CD4+ T cells from blood. The receptors come from a woman under 30 in good health. Both conserved end residues are part of each CDR3. A D gene is named only where the DNA matches it firmly. The size field is filled for only some rows; it gives once, few, many or a size class.

CDR3: CASSDDRGNYGYTF; DNA: TGTGCCAGCAGCGACGACAGGGGCAACTATGGCTACACCTTC; V: TRBV6-6; J: TRBJ1-2; size: NA; D: TRBD1
CDR3: CASRLLGRQFF; DNA: TGTGCCAGCAGGCTGTTAGGGCGGCAGTTCTTC; V: TRBV28; J: TRBJ2-1; size: NA; D: NA
CDR3: CASSITPGQGGYEQYF; DNA: TGTGCCAGCAGCATAACCCCGGGACAGGGTGGCTACGAGCAGTACTTC; V: TRBV7-8; J: TRBJ2-7; size: NA; D: TRBD1
CDR3: CASSLDSNEQFF; DNA: TGTGCCAGCAGCTTAGATAGCAATGAGCAGTTCTTC; V: TRBV7-2; J: TRBJ2-1; size: few; D: NA
CDR3: CASSSGGSAEQFF; DNA: TGCGCCAGCAGCTCGGGAGGTTCGGCAGAGCAGTTCTTC; V: TRBV5-1; J: TRBJ2-1; size: few; D: TRBD2
CDR3: CASSLAGIAYF; DNA: TGTGCCAGCAGCTTAGCCGGGATCGCGTACTTC; V: TRBV7-9; J: TRBJ2-5; size: many; D: NA
CDR3: CASSLDRDYGYTF; DNA: TGTGCCAGCTCACTGGACAGGGACTATGGCTACACCTTC; V: TRBV18; J: TRBJ1-2; size: NA; D: TRBD1
CDR3: CASSSRQPGGRETQYF; DNA: TGTGCCAGCAGCAGCCGACAGCCGGGGGGCCGTGAGACCCAGTACTTC; V: TRBV5-8; J: TRBJ2-5; size: few; D: NA
CDR3: CASSYRTRTSADTQYF; DNA: TGTGCCAGCAGCTATAGGACTAGAACCTCCGCAGATACGCAGTATTTT; V: TRBV7-9; J: TRBJ2-3; size: few; D: TRBD2
CDR3: CASSFMRTAYGYTF; DNA: TGTGCCAGCAGTTTTATGAGGACAGCATATGGCTACACCTTC; V: TRBV4-2; J: TRBJ1-2; size: NA; D: NA
CDR3: CASSSGGSEFYEQYF; DNA: TGTGCCAGCAGCTCGGGGGGGAGCGAATTCTACGAGCAGTACTTC; V: TRBV7-6; J: TRBJ2-7; size: few; D: TRBD2
CDR3: CSARRGVGTEAFF; DNA: TGCAGCGCCCGGCGAGGGGTGGGCACTGAAGCTTTCTTT; V: TRBV29-1; J: TRBJ1-1; size: few; D: NA
CDR3: CASSSDRAEAFF; DNA: TGCGCCAGCAGCTCAGACAGGGCTGAAGCTTTCTTT; V: TRBV5-1; J: TRBJ1-1; size: many; D: TRBD1
CDR3: CASSFTKAEQYF; DNA: TGTGCCAGCAGTTTTACGAAAGCCGAGCAGTACTTC; V: TRBV9; J: TRBJ2-7; size: few; D: NA
CDR3: CASSELGPVAFF; DNA: TGTGCCAGCAGTGAGCTTGGCCCCGTCGCTTTCTTT; V: TRBV6-1; J: TRBJ1-1; size: NA; D: NA
CDR3: CASTSTHRVHTQYF; DNA: TGTGCCAGCACGAGTACCCACAGGGTCCATACGCAGTATTTT; V: TRBV27; J: TRBJ2-3; size: NA; D: NA
CDR3: CASSYFPHEQFF; DNA: TGTGCCAGCAGTTATTTCCCTCATGAGCAGTTCTTC; V: TRBV6-6; J: TRBJ2-1; size: NA; D: NA
CDR3: CASSPRTSGRPWSTDTQYF; DNA: TGCGCCAGCAGCCCTCGGACTAGCGGGAGACCCTGGAGCACAGATACGCAGTATTTT; V: TRBV4-3; J: TRBJ2-3; size: NA; D: TRBD2
CDR3: CASSSDFGENIQYF; DNA: TGTGCCAGTAGTTCCGATTTTGGGGAAAACATTCAGTACTTC; V: TRBV19; J: TRBJ2-4; size: NA; D: NA